A single sample gave rise to the 13 T cell receptor beta chains below, sequenced in a study of cytomegalovirus exposure and HLA in healthy donors. In the PCR, 60 Vbeta and 13 Jbeta primers were used. Here immunoSEQ multiplex PCR was the method, and the copy in TCRdb shows in-frame clones only, minus some. The data hold some 140,000 clones, with roughly 78% observed a single time. Sequencing was performed on PBMCs. The receptors here all came from a man in his forties or fifties in good health and CMV-seropositive.

The gene calls are TRBV28 and TRBJ2-3; D not resolved. V was trimmed by 7 bases and J by 0 bases, leaving 11 bases between them. The germline gives CDR1 MDHEN, CDR2 SYDVKM. This CDR3 contains 14 residues. Here the CDR3 DNA reads TGTGCCAGCATCCCCCAGTCTAGCACAGATACGCAGTATTTT. Residues: CASIPQSSTDTQYF. The variable domain in full, completed from reference TRBV28 and TRBJ2-3, reads DVKVTQSSRYLVKRTGEKVFLECVQDMDHENMFWYRQDPGLGLRLIYFSYDVKMKEKGDIPEGYSVSREKKERFSLILESASTNQTSMYLCASIPQSSTDTQYFGPGTRLTVL.

DNA for the CDR3: TGTGCCAGCAGTGATCCGAGTAGCACAGATACGCAGTATTTT. This sequence encodes CASSDPSSTDTQYF. V is TRBV25-1 and J is TRBJ2-3; D not certain. Trimming shortened V by 3 bases and J by 0 bases, and 7 bases separated the two germline ends. The CDR3 runs 14 residues. Germline V gene sequence: CDR1 MGHDK, CDR2 SYGVNS.

This clone was recorded a few times. The chain joins TRBV4-3 to TRBJ1-6, with a tentative D call TRBD1 (6 bases). CDR1 and CDR2 from the germline V gene are LGHNA and YSLEER. CDR3 length: 15 residues. The V end was cut by 1 base, the J end by 8 bases, with 12 bases between. The CDR3 DNA follows: TGCGCCAGCAGCCAAGCGGCAGGGGAGTATTCACCCCTCCACTTT. It codes for CASSQAAGEYSPLHF.

This clone has only one observation. This chain links TRBV27 with TRBJ1-5; perhaps TRBD1 as D (6 bases). The CDR3 is 15 residues long. The germline CDR1 and CDR2 sequences are MNHEY and SMNVEV (reference sequence). V was cut by 6 bases and J by 1 base, with 13 bases left in between. DNA of the CDR3: TGTGCCAGCAGCCTCCTACAGGGCAGCAATCAGCCCCAGCATTTT. This translates into CASSLLQGSNQPQHF.

This clone was seen only a few times. V gene TRBV15 combines with J gene TRBJ2-1; 9 nucleotides match TRBD1. Germline CDR1 reads LNHNV; CDR2 reads YYDKDF (reference sequence). The CDR3 runs to 17 residues. V lost 0 bases, J lost 3 bases, and 6 bases stayed unmatched. This CDR3 reads CATSRDVWGQGYNEQFF. The CDR3 region has the DNA TGTGCCACCAGCAGAGATGTATGGGGACAGGGCTACAATGAGCAGTTCTTC.

This clone occurred a few times. Additional DNA sequences in this sample encode the identical CDR3. The chain recombines TRBV6-6 with TRBJ1-1; D might be TRBD1 (5 bases). The CDR3 sequence is 12 residues long. Germline assignment: CDR1 MNHNY and CDR2 SVGAGI (reference sequence). The V gene lost 6 bases and the J gene lost 5 bases, with 10 bases spanning the gap. CDR3 sequence reads: CASSGGGTEAFF. CDR3 nucleotide sequence: TGTGCCAGCAGCGGCGGGGGTACTGAAGCTTTCTTT.

The chain is built from TRBV5-5 and TRBJ2-2; 8 bases line up with TRBD2. CDR1 SGHKS and CDR2 YYEKEE come from the germline V gene (reference sequence). The CDR3 length is 18 residues. J gave up 1 base and V 4 bases, and 12 bases lay outside the gene matches. CDR3 sequence reads: CASSPLFWAGGNTGELFF. The CDR3 bases are TGTGCCAGCAGCCCCCTTTTCTGGGCGGGGGGGAACACCGGGGAGCTGTTTTTT.

The chain recombines TRBV9 with TRBJ1-2; 10 positions match TRBD1. The V gene end was trimmed by 0 bases and the J gene end by 7 bases; junction bases not matched to a gene: 3. CDR3 length equals 14 residues. Germline V CDR1 and CDR2: SGDLS, YYNGEE. CDR3 residues: CASSVGDRGSGYTF. In DNA form, the CDR3 reads TGTGCCAGCAGCGTAGGGGACAGGGGTTCTGGCTACACCTTC.

The V and J genes are TRBV13 and TRBJ1-1, with D possibly TRBD1 on 6 matching bases. CDR1 and CDR2 from the germline V gene are PRHDT and FYEKMQ (reference sequence). The CDR3 length is 14 residues. The V and J ends lost 4 bases and 7 bases respectively, with 16 bases between them. The CDR3 DNA follows: TGTGCCAGCAGCTACATAGGGGGGGGCAATGAAGCTTTCTTT. Its translation: CASSYIGGGNEAFF.

This chain connects TRBV7-9 to TRBJ2-3; perhaps TRBD1 as D (7 bases). The CDR3 contains 14 residues. Trimming removed 6 bases at V and 5 bases at J, with 15 bases between. The V gene's germline CDR1 is SEHNR and CDR2 FQNEAQ (reference sequence). This chain's CDR3 is CASRPYRGGDTQYF. The CDR3 DNA sequence: TGTGCCAGCAGGCCGTACAGGGGAGGAGATACGCAGTATTTT.

The chain carries TRBV4-3 and TRBJ2-3; D possibly corresponds to TRBD2 (6 bases). The V and J ends lost 0 bases and 8 bases respectively, with 12 bases between them. The CDR3 spans 14 residues. CDR1 is LGHNA and CDR2 is YSLEER in the germline V gene. CDR3 residues: CASSQDNARGTQYF. CDR3 DNA sequence: TGCGCCAGCAGCCAAGATAATGCGCGGGGTACGCAGTATTTT.

This chain uses TRBV6-5 with TRBJ2-6, with D uncertain. The V gene lost 2 bases and the J gene lost 0 bases, with 8 bases spanning the gap. The CDR3 sequence is 16 residues long. CDR1 is MNHEY and CDR2 is SVGAGI in the germline V gene. The CDR3 spells CASSYSPVSGANVLTF. The CDR3 DNA reads as TGTGCCAGCAGTTACAGCCCGGTCTCTGGGGCCAACGTCCTGACTTTC.

This clone was seen a few times. CDR3 in amino acids: CASRGLSSGANVLTF. CDR3 sequence (DNA): TGTGCCAGCAGGGGGCTTTCCTCTGGGGCCAACGTCCTGACTTTC. The chain couples TRBV6-5 to TRBJ2-6; perhaps TRBD1 as D (5 bases). The CDR3 runs 15 residues. CDR1 and CDR2 from the germline V gene are MNHEY and SVGAGI. With 6 bases removed from V and 0 bases from J, the gap between germline ends came to 9 bases.